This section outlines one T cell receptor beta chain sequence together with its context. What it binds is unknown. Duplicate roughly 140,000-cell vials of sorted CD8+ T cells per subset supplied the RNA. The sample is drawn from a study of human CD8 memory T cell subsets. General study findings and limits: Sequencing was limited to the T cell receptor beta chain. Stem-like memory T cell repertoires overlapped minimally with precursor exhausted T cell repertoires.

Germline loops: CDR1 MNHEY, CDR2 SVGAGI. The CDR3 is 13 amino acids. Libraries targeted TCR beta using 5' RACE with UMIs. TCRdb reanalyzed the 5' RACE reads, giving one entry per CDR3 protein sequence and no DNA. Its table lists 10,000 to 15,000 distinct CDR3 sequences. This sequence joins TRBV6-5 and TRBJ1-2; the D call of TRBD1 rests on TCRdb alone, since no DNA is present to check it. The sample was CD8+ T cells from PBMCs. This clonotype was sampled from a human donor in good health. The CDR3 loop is CASTGTANYGYTF.